This TCR beta chain was observed in a study of metastatic and nonmetastatic thyroid tumors. In the study overall: Repertoires were compared across blood and tumor or nodule tissue from malignant and benign thyroid patients. Broader study findings: The reported finding was significantly higher TCR beta diversity in malignant thyroid tumors relative to benign nodules, in blood and tumor.

The CDR3 runs to 14 residues. The ends lost 5 bases at V and 7 bases at J; junction bases unmatched: 3. Germline CDR1 is SNHLY and CDR2 is FYNNEI. Treatment of any kind had been given to no patient before thyroid surgery. As originally analysed: A classifier of distant metastasis in papillary thyroid cancer was built from CDR3 differences (across clinicopathological groups). TCRdb re-called the PCR reads with MiXCR. The V and J calls reflect TCRdb's pipeline rather than the authors' work. The data show around 20,000 clones, 25% to 35% seen once. This clone was counted at least ten times. Its specificity is unknown.

The V gene is TRBV2, the J gene TRBJ2-1, with 12 bases aligning to TRBD2. The sample was tumor tissue. The source is a female donor with papillary thyroid cancer or a benign thyroid nodule (not recorded which). Some clones in this sample may be carry-over from other donors' samples. CDR3 in amino acids: CASSLTSGRNEQFF. CDR3 sequence (DNA): TGTGCCAGCAGTTTGACTAGCGGGAGAAATGAGCAGTTCTTC.